Included here is one T cell receptor beta chain sequence, with context. Antigen specificity is unknown. The template for TCR beta VDJ and CDR3 sequence profiling was genomic DNA. One entry per CDR3 protein, called by TCRdb with MiXCR from the reads. The table records about 160,000 distinct CDR3 sequences, 71% of them present only once. Whoever was chosen for sequencing had shown CD8+CD57+ cell expansion by flow cytometry. All patients were therapy-naive when blood was sampled. This sample was taken from a study of CD8+CD57+ T cells in acquired aplastic anemia. For the study at large: Sorted CD4+ and CD8+ cells gave an average of roughly 3 ug of DNA. Findings and limits, study-wide: Patients had approximately 29 CD8+ CDR3 sequences in common with controls (the shared set).

V gave up 0 bases and J gave up 7 bases, with 12 bases separating them. Germline loops: CDR1 DFQATT, CDR2 SNEGSKA (reference sequence). There are 13 residues in the CDR3. Material: sorted CD4+, CD8+, or CD8+CD57+ T cells (not recorded which) from PBMCs. The rearrangement joins TRBV20-1 to TRBJ1-1; D is undetermined. The source of this sequence is a human donor with aplastic anemia. In DNA form, the CDR3 reads TGCAGTGCTAGAGATCGAACCGGGATTGAAGCTTTCTTT. Its translation is CSARDRTGIEAFF.